These 17 T cell receptor beta chains came from one sample sequenced in a study of T cells in Graves' hyperthyroidism and ophthalmopathy. Template material for amplifying TCR beta CDR3 regions consisted of RNA transcripts. The HTBI primer set served for first-round RT-PCR of the TCR CDR3. From the multiplex PCR reads, TCRdb called clonotypes with MiXCR, one entry per CDR3 protein. Among approximately 690,000 distinct CDR3 sequences listed, 20% were seen once. Sequencing was done on a sample of blood. The source is a young man with Graves' ophthalmopathy.

The genes are TRBV6-1 and TRBJ2-2, with D perhaps matching TRBD1 (6 bases). The CDR3 sequence is 15 residues long. Trimming cost V 7 bases and J 4 bases, with 16 bases left between them. Per the germline V gene, CDR1 is MNHNS and CDR2 is SASEGT. The CDR3 DNA sequence: TGTGCCAGCACCAACCGACAGGCGAGCACCGGGGAGCTGTTTTTT. The encoded protein is CASTNRQASTGELFF.

This clonotype was detected many times. The chain uses TRBV3-1 and TRBJ2-5; the match to TRBD1 covers 8 bases. From germline, CDR1 is LGHDT and CDR2 YNNKEL (reference sequence). V lost 4 bases, J lost 2 bases, and 6 bases stayed unmatched. The CDR3 is 15 amino acids. CDR3 nucleotides: TGTGCCAGCAGCCCTGGGACAGGACCACAAGAGACCCAGTACTTC. Its translation: CASSPGTGPQETQYF.

This clonotype was observed a few times. CDR3 residues: CASSLESVNRGYEQFF. CDR3 coding DNA: TGTGCCAGCAGTTTAGAATCGGTTAACAGAGGCTACGAGCAGTTCTTC. This chain joins TRBV6-2 or TRBV6-3 and TRBJ2-7; D not certain. Matching the DNA end better, TRBJ2-1 makes the J call doubtful. The CDR3 has 16 amino acids. Per the germline V gene, CDR1 is MNHEY and CDR2 is SVGEGT.

This clonotype was counted many times. This chain connects TRBV12-3 or TRBV12-4 to TRBJ1-1; D unresolved. This CDR3 comprises 14 residues. Trimming stripped 3 bases from V and 0 bases from J, with 8 bases between. CDR3 bases: TGTGCCAGCAGTTTTAGCTTCATGAACACTGAAGCTTTCTTT. It yields the protein CASSFSFMNTEAFF.

The chain employs TRBV6-2 or TRBV6-3 and TRBJ2-1; D gene uncertain. V was trimmed by 6 bases and J by 8 bases, leaving 11 bases between them. Looked up from germline, CDR1 is MNHEY and CDR2 is SVGEGT. The CDR3 sequence is 12 residues long. CDR3 in amino acids: CASSPNLDEQFF. The CDR3 DNA reads TGTGCCAGCAGCCCCAACTTGGATGAGCAGTTCTTC.

This clonotype was seen many times. The V call is TRBV28, the J call TRBJ2-5, with D possibly called TRBD1 or TRBD2 (6 bases each). The ends were cut back, 6 bases at V and 5 bases at J, with 13 bases in the middle. CDR1 and CDR2 (germline): MDHEN, SYDVKM. CDR3 length: 13 residues. The DNA for the CDR3 is TGTGCCAGCAGCTGGGGGGCTAGCGAGACCCAGTACTTC. Protein: CASSWGASETQYF.

V usage is TRBV9 and J usage is TRBJ2-6; D not resolved. This CDR3 comprises 19 residues. Germline V gene data show CDR1 as SGDLS and CDR2 as YYNGEE. Deletions cut 3 bases from V and 2 bases from J, with 21 bases between. The CDR3 DNA is TGTGCCAGCAGCGCCCAAGGCGCAGTCTGGGGTCCTGGGGCCAACGTCCTGACTTTC. It yields the protein CASSAQGAVWGPGANVLTF.

The rearrangement joins TRBV6-1 to TRBJ2-2; the match to TRBD1 covers 9 bases. Germline lookup yields CDR1 MNHNS and CDR2 SASEGT. This CDR3 has 16 amino acids. V was clipped by 3 bases and J by 8 bases; unmatched bases: 10. The CDR3 here is CASSEGTGRLGGELFF. The CDR3 DNA reads as TGTGCCAGCAGTGAGGGGACAGGGAGGTTAGGGGGGGAGCTGTTTTTT.

This clonotype appeared a few times. Mismatch with germline at one junction end may stem from a read error. V usage is TRBV18 and J usage is TRBJ2-1, with D hard to call. Looked up from germline, CDR1 is KGHSH and CDR2 is LQKENI. The CDR3 is 13 residues long. The CDR3 loop is CASSPKQYNEQLF. In DNA form, the CDR3 reads TGTGCCAGCTCACCGAAGCAGTACAATGAGCAGCTCTTC.

The chain uses TRBV20-1 and TRBJ2-1; TRBD1 might be the D (6 bases). The germline V gene encodes CDR1 DFQATT and CDR2 SNEGSKA (reference sequence). The CDR3 covers 12 residues. The germline V and J ends were trimmed by 0 bases and 9 bases, with 9 bases remaining between them. This chain's CDR3 is CSAREGGTEQFF. The CDR3 nucleotides are TGCAGTGCTAGAGAAGGGGGAACTGAGCAGTTCTTC.

Only one count was recorded for this clonotype. V and J are TRBV25-1 and TRBJ2-2, with a tentative D call TRBD1 (5 bases). Germline V gene sequence: CDR1 MGHDK, CDR2 SYGVNS. The CDR3 length is 13 residues. V was trimmed by 2 bases and J by 6 bases, leaving 7 bases between them. The CDR3 bases are TGTGCCAGCAGTGAAAGACAGTCCGGGGAGCTGTTTTTT. Translation gives CASSERQSGELFF. Variable domain in full (rest from reference TRBV25-1 and TRBJ2-2): EADIYQTPRYLVIGTGKKITLECSQTMGHDKMYWYQQDPGMELHLIHYSYGVNSTEKGDLSSESTVSRIRTEHFPLTLESARPSHTSQYLCASSERQSGELFFGEGSRLTVL.

This clonotype has ten or more counts. The chain employs TRBV28 and TRBJ2-3; 7 bases line up with TRBD2. Germline-derived CDR1 and CDR2 are MDHEN and SYDVKM. The CDR3 spans 15 residues. The ends lost 2 bases at V and 3 bases at J; junction bases unmatched: 5. The CDR3 loop is CASSLGGSQTDTQYF. CDR3 DNA: TGTGCCAGCAGTTTAGGCGGGAGCCAAACAGATACGCAGTATTTT.

This clonotype has more than one count but fewer than ten. This chain links TRBV2 with TRBJ2-3, with 9 nucleotides matching TRBD2. Germline CDR1 is SNHLY and CDR2 is FYNNEI. The CDR3 covers 17 residues. The V gene end was trimmed by 0 bases and the J gene end by 2 bases; junction bases not matched to a gene: 6. The DNA for the CDR3 is TGTGCCAGCAGTGAAGCAGAGTCTAGCGGGATCACAGATACGCAGTATTTT. It translates to CASSEAESSGITDTQYF. The whole variable domain, filled in from reference TRBV2 and TRBJ2-3, reads EPEVTQTPSHQVTQMGQEVILRCVPISNHLYFYWYRQILGQKVEFLVSFYNNEISEKSEIFDDQFSVERPDGSNFTLKIRSTKLEDSAMYFCASSEAESSGITDTQYFGPGTRLTVL.

This clonotype was detected only a few times. The genes are TRBV19 and TRBJ1-2; D is possibly TRBD1 (5 bases). CDR3 length: 12 amino acids. Germline CDR1 LNHDA, CDR2 SQIVND (reference sequence). Trimming cost V 10 bases and J 2 bases, with 11 bases left between them. The CDR3 DNA reads TGTGCCACCGCCAGGGAGAACTATGGCTACACCTTC. Translated, it gives CATARENYGYTF.

This clonotype was counted a few times. The chain carries TRBV10-3 and TRBJ1-2; TRBD1 matches 9 bases. This CDR3 contains 14 residues. J gave up 6 bases and V 2 bases, and 4 bases lay outside the gene matches. Germline V gives CDR1 ENHRY, CDR2 SYGVKD. CDR3 loop: CAISERDREDGYTF. The CDR3 DNA reads as TGTGCCATCAGTGAGAGGGACAGGGAGGATGGCTACACCTTC.

In its sample, this clonotype was seen many times. The V and J genes are TRBV7-3 and TRBJ2-1; 14 bases are a match to TRBD2. Trimming removed 5 bases from V and 12 bases from J; junction bases left unmatched: 6. CDR1 is SGHTA and CDR2 is FQGTGA in the germline V gene. This CDR3 is 14 amino acids long. The CDR3 DNA is TGTGCCAGCAGCGATGGACTAGCGGGAGGTTGGCAGTTCTTC. Its protein is CASSDGLAGGWQFF.

The sample holds many counts of this clonotype. J is TRBJ1-2 and V is TRBV30; D gene ambiguous. This CDR3 region has 12 residues. Germline values: CDR1 GTSNPN, CDR2 SVGIG (reference sequence). The V and J ends lost 0 bases and 6 bases respectively, with 8 bases between them. The CDR3 DNA sequence: TGTGCCTGGAGTGTTCTCAACCATGGCTACACCTTC. It translates to CAWSVLNHGYTF. The complete variable domain, with remaining parts taken from reference TRBV30 and TRBJ1-2, reads SQTIHQWPATLVQPVGSPLSLECTVEGTSNPNLYWYRQAAGRGLQLLFYSVGIGQISSEVPQNLSASRPQDRQFILSSKKLLLSDSGFYLCAWSVLNHGYTFGSGTRLTVV.